The table lists the clone carrying this T cell receptor (beta chain) with many counts. Germline V gene lookup returns CDR1 SGHTA and CDR2 FQGNSA. V dropped 2 bases and J dropped 3; count of bases not matched to a gene: 6. The CDR3 is made up of 15 amino acids. Patients showing uncontrolled infection, other autoimmune disease, pregnancy or lactation were ineligible. The sample is drawn from a study of T cells in Graves' hyperthyroidism and ophthalmopathy. There were TCR beta CDR3 regions amplified from RNA transcripts. The HTBI primer set was used in a first-round RT-PCR of the TCR CDR3. Using its own MiXCR run on the multiplex PCR reads, TCRdb lists one record per CDR3 protein. The table has 300,000 to 450,000 distinct CDR3 sequences, about 15% seen once.

The V call is TRBV7-2, the J call TRBJ2-7, with 8 nucleotides matching TRBD1. The TCR comes from a woman in her 30s with Graves' ophthalmopathy. Sequencing was done on a sample of blood. The CDR3 loop is CASSLRQGAVYEQYF. The CDR3 coding sequence is TGTGCCAGCAGCTTAAGGCAGGGGGCTGTCTACGAGCAGTACTTC.